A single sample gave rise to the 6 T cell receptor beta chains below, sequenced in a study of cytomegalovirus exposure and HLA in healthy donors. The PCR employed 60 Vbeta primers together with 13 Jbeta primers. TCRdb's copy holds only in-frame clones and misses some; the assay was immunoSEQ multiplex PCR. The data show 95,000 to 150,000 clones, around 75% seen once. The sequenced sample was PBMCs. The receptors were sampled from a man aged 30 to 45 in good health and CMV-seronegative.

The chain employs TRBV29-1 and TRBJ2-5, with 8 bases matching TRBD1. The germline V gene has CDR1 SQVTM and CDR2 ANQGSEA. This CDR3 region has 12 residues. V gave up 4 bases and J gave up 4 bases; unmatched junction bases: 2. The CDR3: CSVGTGTETQYF. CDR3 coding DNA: TGCAGCGTTGGGACAGGGACAGAGACCCAGTACTTC.

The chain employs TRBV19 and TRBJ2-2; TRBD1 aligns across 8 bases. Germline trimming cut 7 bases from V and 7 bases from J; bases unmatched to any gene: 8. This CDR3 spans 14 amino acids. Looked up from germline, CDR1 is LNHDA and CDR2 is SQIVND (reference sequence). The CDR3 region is CASTRDRPIGELFF. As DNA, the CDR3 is TGTGCCAGTACTCGGGACAGGCCCATCGGGGAGCTGTTTTTT. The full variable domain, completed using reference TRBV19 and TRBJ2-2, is DGGITQSPKYLFRKEGQNVTLSCEQNLNHDAMYWYRQDPGQGLRLIYYSQIVNDFQKGDIAEGYSVSREKKESFPLTVTSAQKNPTAFYLCASTRDRPIGELFFGEGSRLTVL.

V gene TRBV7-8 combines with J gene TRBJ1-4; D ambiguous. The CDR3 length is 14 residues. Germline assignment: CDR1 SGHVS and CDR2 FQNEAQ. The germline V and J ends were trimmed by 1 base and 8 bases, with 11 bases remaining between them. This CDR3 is CASSLEGRGEKLFF. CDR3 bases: TGTGCCAGCAGCTTAGAAGGGAGAGGCGAAAAACTGTTTTTT.

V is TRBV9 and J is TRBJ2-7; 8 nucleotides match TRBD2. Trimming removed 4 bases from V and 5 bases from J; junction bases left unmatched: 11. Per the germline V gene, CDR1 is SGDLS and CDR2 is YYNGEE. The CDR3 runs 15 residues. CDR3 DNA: TGTGCCAGCAGCCTCGGGGGGGGGAAAACCCACGAGCAGTACTTC. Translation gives CASSLGGGKTHEQYF. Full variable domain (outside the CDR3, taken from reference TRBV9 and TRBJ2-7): DSGVTQTPKHLITATGQRVTLRCSPRSGDLSVYWYQQSLDQGLQFLIQYYNGEERAKGNILERFSAQQFPDLHSELNLSSLELGDSALYFCASSLGGGKTHEQYFGPGTRLTVT.

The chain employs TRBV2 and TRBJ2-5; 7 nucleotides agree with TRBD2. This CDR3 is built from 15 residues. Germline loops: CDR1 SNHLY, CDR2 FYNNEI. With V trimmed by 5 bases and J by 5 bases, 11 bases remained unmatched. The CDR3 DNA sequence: TGTGCCAGCAGTCCGGGACCCCGGGGGGTGGAGACCCAGTACTTC. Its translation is CASSPGPRGVETQYF.

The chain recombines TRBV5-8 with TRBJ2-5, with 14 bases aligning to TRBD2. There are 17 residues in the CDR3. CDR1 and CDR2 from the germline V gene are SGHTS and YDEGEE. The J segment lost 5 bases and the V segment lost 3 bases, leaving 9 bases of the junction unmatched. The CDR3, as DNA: TGTGCCAGCAGCTCGACGACTAGCGGGGGGGCGTTGGAGACCCAGTACTTC. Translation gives CASSSTTSGGALETQYF.